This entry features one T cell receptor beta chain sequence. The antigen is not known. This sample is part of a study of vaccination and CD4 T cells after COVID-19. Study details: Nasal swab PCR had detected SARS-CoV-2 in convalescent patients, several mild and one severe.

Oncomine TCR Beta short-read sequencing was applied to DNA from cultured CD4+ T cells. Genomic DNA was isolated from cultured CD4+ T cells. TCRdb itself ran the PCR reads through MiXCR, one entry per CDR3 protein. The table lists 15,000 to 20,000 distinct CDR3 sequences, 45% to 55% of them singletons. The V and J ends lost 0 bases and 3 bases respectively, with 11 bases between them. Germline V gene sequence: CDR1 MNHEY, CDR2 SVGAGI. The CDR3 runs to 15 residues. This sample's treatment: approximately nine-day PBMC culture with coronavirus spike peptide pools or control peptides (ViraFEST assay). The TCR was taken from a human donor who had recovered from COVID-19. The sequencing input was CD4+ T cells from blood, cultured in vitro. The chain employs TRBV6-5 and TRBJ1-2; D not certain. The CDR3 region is CASSYSTRSDYGYTF. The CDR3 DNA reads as TGTGCCAGCAGTTACTCTACTAGGAGTGACTATGGCTACACCTTC.